This record concerns one T cell receptor beta chain sequence. The table came from immunoSEQ multiplex PCR; TCRdb's copy has only in-frame clones and leaves some out. Of about 100,000 clones listed, roughly nine tenths were seen once; the top ten hold 32%. The data stem from a study of blood T cell repertoires in COVID-19. Study-level background: The origin of the acute and convalescent COVID-19 samples was the United States, Italy and Spain.

V lost 5 bases and J lost 4; bases outside the gene matches: 7. Per germline, CDR1 SGHRS and CDR2 YFSETQ. This CDR3 contains 15 residues. Sequencing was performed on peripheral blood. This sequence originates from a woman aged 80 or over with acute or convalescent COVID-19. The rearrangement links TRBV5-1 to TRBJ2-5; 11 nucleotides agree with TRBD1. CDR3 residues: CASRRSGQGAETQYF. The CDR3 DNA follows: TGCGCCAGCAGGAGGAGCGGACAGGGGGCAGAGACCCAGTACTTC.